A selection of T cell receptor beta chains follows, all from one sample in a study of cytomegalovirus exposure and HLA in healthy donors. The table came from immunoSEQ multiplex PCR; TCRdb's copy has only in-frame clones and leaves some out. This sample has approximately 180,000 clones, with roughly 80% found just once. Specimen: PBMCs. The receptors stem from a young woman in good health and CMV-seronegative. Both conserved end residues are part of each CDR3. The D gene is left open where the match is weak. Expanded clones get a size class; other rows say once, few or many, or leave the size out.

>TRBV5-5|.|TRBJ1-2|.
TGTGCCAGCAGCCCAGTTGGGGAGTTATATGGCTACACCTTC
CASSPVGELYGYTF
>TRBV18|.|TRBJ2-1|.
TGTGCCAGCTCACGCTCCGATAGCGGTTCCTACAATGAGCAGTTCTTC
CASSRSDSGSYNEQFF
>TRBV11-2|once|TRBJ1-1|.
TGTGCCAGCAGCTCTGGCAGCACTGAAGCTTTCTTT
CASSSGSTEAFF
>TRBV29-1|.|TRBJ2-7|TRBD1
TGCAGCGTTGAAGACCGGCAGGGGGCCCTCGAGCAGTACTTC
CSVEDRQGALEQYF
>TRBV28|.|TRBJ2-5|TRBD1
TGTGCCAGCAGAAGACAGGGGTCCGGGGAGACCCAGTACTTC
CASRRQGSGETQYF
>TRBV30|.|TRBJ2-5|TRBD1
TGTGCCTGGAGGGCCACAGGGGGAGAGACCCAGTACTTC
CAWRATGGETQYF
>TRBV5-1|.|TRBJ2-7|.
TGCGCCAGCAGCTTGGGCGCGGGGCTGACCTACGAGCAGTACTTC
CASSLGAGLTYEQYF
>TRBV19|.|TRBJ2-1|TRBD2
TGTGCCAGTAAATCGGGACTAGCGTCAACGAGCTCCTACAATGAGCAGTTCTTC
CASKSGLASTSSYNEQFF
>TRBV7-9|few|TRBJ1-1|.
TGTGCCAGCAGCCCCACAGGGAACGCTGAAGCTTTCTTT
CASSPTGNAEAFF
>TRBV11-2|.|TRBJ2-2|.
TGTGCCAGCAGCTTGGCCGGGACAAAGAACGGGGAGCTGTTTTTT
CASSLAGTKNGELFF
>TRBV9|.|TRBJ2-3|TRBD1
TGTGCCAGCAGCGACCGGGACAGGGGAGAGGATACGCAGTATTTT
CASSDRDRGEDTQYF
>TRBV30|.|TRBJ1-5|TRBD1
TGTGCCTGGAGTAGGGGGCACAGTCAGCCCCAGCATTTT
CAWSRGHSQPQHF
>TRBV4-3|.|TRBJ1-4|TRBD1
TGCGCCAGCAGCCAAGAATACGGACAGGGTAATTTGGCAACTAATGAAAAACTGTTTTTT
CASSQEYGQGNLATNEKLFF
>TRBV4-3|few|TRBJ1-1|.
TGCGCCAGCAGCCAAGATCGGGGGGGCTTAGTCGCTTTCTTT
CASSQDRGGLVAFF
>TRBV27|.|TRBJ1-1|.
TGTGCCAGCAGTTTAAGATTAGTATGGTCAGGAACAAACACTGAAGCTTTCTTT
CASSLRLVWSGTNTEAFF
>TRBV27|.|TRBJ1-4|.
TGTGCCAGCAGTTCCTTGGGGAGAAATGAAAAACTGTTTTTT
CASSSLGRNEKLFF
>TRBV12-5|few|TRBJ2-1|TRBD2
TGTGCTAGTGGTGAAATAGCGGGAACCTACAATGAGCAGTTCTTC
CASGEIAGTYNEQFF
>TRBV6-4|.|TRBJ2-2|.
TGTGCCAGCAGTGAGGGCCCGAACACCGGGGAGCTGTTTTTT
CASSEGPNTGELFF
>TRBV9|once|TRBJ2-1|.
TGTGCCAGCAGCGTAGGGTGGGAGCGGTACAATGAGCAGTTCTTC
CASSVGWERYNEQFF
>TRBV23-1|.|TRBJ2-2|.
TGCGCCAGCAGTCCCGGCCAGGGCCAAAACACCGGGGAGCTGTTTTTT
CASSPGQGQNTGELFF
>TRBV2|.|TRBJ2-7|.
TGTGCCACCTATGAGTCCTACGAGCAGTACTTC
CATYESYEQYF
>TRBV19|.|TRBJ1-2|.
TGTGCCAGTACCTCAACCCTCAGGGCTAACTATGGCTACACCTTC
CASTSTLRANYGYTF
>TRBV21-1|once|TRBJ2-1|.
TGTGCCAGCAGCAAAGCGCGGTCCTACAATGAGCAGTTCTTC
CASSKARSYNEQFF
>TRBV27|.|TRBJ1-4|TRBD1
TGTGCCAGCAGTCCGACAGGGGGCGAACTGTTTTTT
CASSPTGGELFF
>TRBV4-3|.|TRBJ2-3|.
TGCGCCAGCAGCCAAGAATGGGTCTCCCCTCTAGGATCAGATACGCAGTATTTT
CASSQEWVSPLGSDTQYF
>TRBV10-3|.|TRBJ1-1|.
TGTGCCATCAGTGAGTCGGGGGGGTGGTCCCTGAACACTGAAGCTTTCTTT
CAISESGGWSLNTEAFF
>TRBV6-5|once|TRBJ2-2|.
TGTGCCAGCAGTCCCCCGTCCTTCGCCGGGGAGCTGTTTTTT
CASSPPSFAGELFF
>TRBV18|.|TRBJ2-1|.
TGTGCCAGCTCACCACCGGCTAGATTTGACAATGAGCAGTTCTTC
CASSPPARFDNEQFF
>TRBV5-6|once|TRBJ2-5|TRBD2
TGTGCCAGCAGCTTACTAGCGGGAGTTATCGGGACCCAGTACTTC
CASSLLAGVIGTQYF
>TRBV19|.|TRBJ1-2|.
TGTGCCAGTAGTACCCCGGGACTGCCCCGTGGCTACACCTTC
CASSTPGLPRGYTF
>TRBV19|.|TRBJ1-2|.
TGTGCCAGTAGTATAGTAGGCAGGGGAAACTATGGCTACACCTTC
CASSIVGRGNYGYTF